The next 32 T cell receptor beta chains were all read from a single sample in a study of T-cell reconstitution after alpha-beta-depleted transplantation in children. Using unique molecular identifiers, the investigators prepared the TCRbeta library. TCRdb re-called the PCR reads with MiXCR, one entry per CDR3 protein. Of around 140,000 distinct CDR3 sequences in the sample, 8.8% were seen once. Sequences were derived from PBMCs, mostly from graft donor cells, sampled 180 days after TCRalphabeta/CD19-depleted stem cell transplant. The source of these receptors is a female patient between 2 and 10 years old who had a stem cell transplant for congenital amegakaryocytic thrombocytopenia, so the T cells may come from the graft donor.

In this sample, this clonotype turned up a few times. The chain recombines TRBV12-3 or TRBV12-4 with TRBJ1-5; no reliable D call. The CDR3 loop spans 16 amino acids. Trimming cost V 5 bases and J 5 bases, with 19 bases left between them. CDR3 bases: TGTGCCAGCAGTCCCGGGAGCCCGGATAGTTATCAGCCCCAGCATTTT. This sequence encodes CASSPGSPDSYQPQHF.

V usage is TRBV29-1 and J usage is TRBJ2-1; no clear D gene. Per germline, CDR1 SQVTM and CDR2 ANQGSEA. V lost 7 bases to trimming and J lost 3 bases, with 10 bases between them. CDR3 length: 12 amino acids. The CDR3 loop reads CSAAWSYNEQFF. CDR3 nucleotide sequence: TGCAGCGCCGCATGGAGCTACAATGAGCAGTTCTTC.

This clonotype was seen repeatedly, ten times or more. The chain links TRBV20-1 to TRBJ2-3; 8 bases fit TRBD2. Trimming at V came to 6 bases and at J to 6 bases, leaving 14 bases not matched to a gene. The CDR3 extends over 15 amino acids. The germline V gene encodes CDR1 DFQATT and CDR2 SNEGSKA (reference sequence). The CDR3 DNA reads as TGCAGTGCCCCAAGCAGCGGGAGCCGGTGGGATACGCAGTATTTT. Amino acids: CSAPSSGSRWDTQYF.

This clonotype has ten or more counts. As DNA, the CDR3 is TGCAGTGCTGTAAGGGGGGCCGGGGAGCTGTTTTTT. Translated: CSAVRGAGELFF. This sequence joins TRBV20-1 and TRBJ2-2, with D possibly called TRBD1 or TRBD2 (6 bases each). Deletions cut 5 bases from V and 6 bases from J, with 10 bases between. Germline CDR1 is DFQATT and CDR2 is SNEGSKA (reference sequence). CDR3 size: 12 residues.

This clonotype is classed as medium-sized. This chain joins TRBV5-1 and TRBJ1-5; D call uncertain. CDR1 and CDR2 from the germline V gene are SGHRS and YFSETQ. V lost 4 bases, J lost 6 bases, and 11 bases lay in between. CDR3 length equals 13 residues. The CDR3 spells CASSPRFVQPQHF. CDR3 DNA: TGCGCCAGCAGCCCCCGTTTTGTTCAGCCCCAGCATTTT.

This clonotype was counted only a few times. The gene calls are TRBV5-5 and TRBJ2-7; perhaps D is TRBD1 or TRBD2 (5 bases each). The V gene lost 5 bases and the J gene lost 2 bases, with 14 bases spanning the gap. CDR1 SGHKS and CDR2 YYEKEE come from the germline V gene (reference sequence). This CDR3 contains 14 residues. The CDR3 region is CASRDRDGAYEQYF. The CDR3 DNA reads TGTGCCAGCAGGGACCGGGACGGGGCCTACGAGCAGTACTTC.

This clonotype has only a few counts. The V and J genes are TRBV20-1 and TRBJ2-7, with D maybe TRBD2 (5 bases). Germline V gene data show CDR1 as DFQATT and CDR2 as SNEGSKA (reference sequence). The CDR3 extends over 13 amino acids. Trimming cost V 2 bases and J 6 bases, with 14 bases left between them. The CDR3 sequence is CSARPAVPSEQYF. CDR3 in DNA: TGCAGTGCTAGACCAGCGGTCCCTTCCGAGCAGTACTTC.

This chain connects TRBV6-2 or TRBV6-3 to TRBJ2-1, with D possibly matching TRBD2 (5 bases). Trimming cost V 7 bases and J 9 bases, with 16 bases left between them. The length of the CDR3 is 13 residues. Germline V lookup: CDR1 MNHEY, CDR2 SVGEGT. CDR3 DNA: TGTGCCAGCACCGGGGAGATGGCGGGTGAGCAGTTCTTC. Protein product: CASTGEMAGEQFF.

This sequence joins TRBV6-5 and TRBJ1-3, with D possibly TRBD1 on 6 matching bases. Trimming shortened V by 2 bases and J by 4 bases, and 15 bases separated the two germline ends. This CDR3 region has 16 residues. Germline CDR1 and CDR2: MNHEY and SVGAGI. This CDR3 reads CASSYVRGAQGNTIYF. As DNA, the CDR3 is TGTGCCAGCAGTTACGTCCGGGGGGCGCAGGGAAACACCATATATTTT.

This clonotype was seen a handful of times. V is TRBV20-1 and J is TRBJ2-5; TRBD1 or TRBD2 may be the D gene (5 bases each). Trimming pared 8 bases from V and 1 base from J, leaving 11 bases between. This CDR3 has 12 amino acids. Germline-derived CDR1 and CDR2 are DFQATT and SNEGSKA (reference sequence). The CDR3 sequence is CSTGTTQETQYF. The CDR3 DNA reads as TGCAGTACCGGGACGACCCAAGAGACCCAGTACTTC.

The chain recombines TRBV28 with TRBJ2-3, with 7 bases aligning to TRBD1. The ends lost 5 bases at V and 1 base at J; junction bases unmatched: 9. CDR1 and CDR2 (germline): MDHEN, SYDVKM. The CDR3 sequence is 16 residues long. DNA of the CDR3: TGTGCCAGCAGTCAACGACAGGGAGTTGGCACAGATACGCAGTATTTT. This sequence encodes CASSQRQGVGTDTQYF.

The CDR3 spells CASSYGTGDTGELFF. CDR3 in DNA: TGTGCCAGCAGTTATGGGACAGGGGACACCGGGGAGCTGTTTTTT. The chain joins TRBV6-5 to TRBJ2-2, with 10 bases aligning to TRBD1. V was clipped by 3 bases and J by 3 bases; unmatched bases: 1. The CDR3 sequence is 15 residues long. Germline CDR1 and CDR2: MNHEY and SVGAGI.

This clonotype was counted many times. The chain links TRBV4-1 to TRBJ2-5, with D perhaps TRBD1 or TRBD2 (5 bases each). The CDR3 loop spans 16 amino acids. CDR1 and CDR2 (germline): MGHRA, YSYEKL. Trimming shortened V by 4 bases and J by 9 bases, and 24 bases separated the two germline ends. CDR3 in amino acids: CASSPHWAVGVGAQYF. The CDR3, as DNA: TGCGCCAGCAGCCCTCATTGGGCTGTGGGGGTAGGGGCCCAGTACTTC.

The table lists this clonotype with many counts. The CDR3: CASSLGAPTESKNIQYF. The CDR3 nucleotides read TGCGCCAGCAGCTTGGGGGCCCCCACAGAGTCCAAAAACATTCAGTACTTC. V usage is TRBV5-1 and J usage is TRBJ2-4; D remains unclear. The CDR3 sequence is 17 residues long. Germline V gene data show CDR1 as SGHRS and CDR2 as YFSETQ. Trimming left V 0 bases short and J 2 bases short, with 15 bases between. Variable domain in full (rest from reference TRBV5-1 and TRBJ2-4): KAGVTQTPRYLIKTRGQQVTLSCSPISGHRSVSWYQQTPGQGLQFLFEYFSETQRNKGNFPGRFSGRQFSNSRSEMNVSTLELGDSALYLCASSLGAPTESKNIQYFGAGTRLSVL.

A few counts support this clonotype. The V and J genes are TRBV11-2 and TRBJ2-5, with D perhaps TRBD1 (5 bases). This CDR3 has 16 amino acids. Trimming shortened V by 5 bases and J by 5 bases, and 21 bases separated the two germline ends. In germline, CDR1 is SGHAT, CDR2 FQNNGV. CDR3 in amino acids: CASSTETQQVGETQYF. In DNA form, the CDR3 reads TGTGCCAGCAGCACAGAGACTCAACAGGTCGGGGAGACCCAGTACTTC.

This clonotype occurred many times. V usage is TRBV12-3 or TRBV12-4 and J usage is TRBJ1-2, with D perhaps TRBD1 (5 bases). V was trimmed by 2 bases and J by 4 bases, leaving 5 bases between them. The CDR3 extends over 12 amino acids. CDR3 DNA sequence: TGTGCCAGCAGTTTAAGGGGCTATGGCTACACCTTC. Translated: CASSLRGYGYTF.

This clonotype was counted ten times or more. The gene calls are TRBV28 and TRBJ1-2; 8 bases fit TRBD1. With 3 bases clipped from V and 5 bases from J, the junction kept 11 bases outside the gene matches. Looked up from germline, CDR1 is MDHEN and CDR2 is SYDVKM. The CDR3 is 16 amino acids. The CDR3 DNA follows: TGTGCCAGCAGTTTCCCCCGTGGACAGGGAGCTTATGGCTACACCTTC. Its translation is CASSFPRGQGAYGYTF.

V and J are TRBV7-8 and TRBJ2-1; tentative D call: TRBD1 (6 bases). V lost 2 bases to trimming and J lost 1 base, with 6 bases between them. The CDR3 loop spans 14 amino acids. Germline CDR1 is SGHVS and CDR2 is FQNEAQ. CDR3: CASSLQGSYNEQFF. CDR3 bases: TGTGCCAGCAGCTTACAGGGGTCCTACAATGAGCAGTTCTTC. The complete variable domain, with remaining parts taken from reference TRBV7-8 and TRBJ2-1, reads GAGVSQSPRYKVAKRGQDVALRCDPISGHVSLFWYQQALGQGPEFLTYFQNEAQLDKSGLPSDRFFAERPEGSVSTLKIQRTQQEDSAVYLCASSLQGSYNEQFFGPGTRLTVL.

This clonotype was seen at least ten times. The chain uses TRBV11-1 and TRBJ2-7; maybe TRBD2 (6 bases). With 2 bases removed from V and 6 bases from J, the gap between germline ends came to 17 bases. This CDR3 has 15 residues. Germline lookup yields CDR1 SGHAT and CDR2 FQDESV (reference sequence). As DNA, the CDR3 is TGTGCCAGCAGCTTACCCGCGGGATTCCCCTCCGAGCAGTACTTC. Translated: CASSLPAGFPSEQYF.

This clonotype was seen more than once but under ten times. The chain has TRBV12-3 or TRBV12-4 and TRBJ2-2; D not certain. The CDR3 consists of 14 residues. Trimming shortened V by 5 bases and J by 6 bases, and 13 bases separated the two germline ends. The CDR3: CASSLYVSPGELFF. In DNA form, the CDR3 reads TGTGCCAGCAGTCTCTATGTCTCCCCCGGGGAGCTGTTTTTT.

This clonotype has just a few counts. The chain carries TRBV30 and TRBJ1-3; 9 nucleotides agree with TRBD1. The CDR3 extends over 13 amino acids. CDR1 and CDR2 (germline): GTSNPN, SVGIG (reference sequence). V gave up 1 base and J gave up 8 bases; unmatched junction bases: 3. The CDR3 protein is CAWSDWTGDTIYF. In DNA form, the CDR3 reads TGTGCCTGGAGTGATTGGACAGGGGACACCATATATTTT.

At least ten counts were recorded for this clonotype. J is TRBJ2-7 and V is TRBV5-1; 8 bases map to TRBD1. Germline V lookup: CDR1 SGHRS, CDR2 YFSETQ. Trimming cost V 4 bases and J 2 bases; bases outside gene matches: 11. This CDR3 contains 16 residues. The CDR3 sequence is CASSPGTGGSTYEQYF. CDR3 DNA sequence: TGCGCCAGCAGCCCGGGGACAGGCGGTTCGACCTACGAGCAGTACTTC.

With respect to this clonotype: A much larger clone lies a single base off, so this may be a read error. The V and J genes are TRBV20-1 and TRBJ1-6, with D perhaps TRBD1 (6 bases). Germline CDR1 and CDR2: DFQATT and SNEGSKA (reference sequence). The CDR3 loop spans 17 amino acids. The CDR3 here is CCARLQGRGIYNSPLHF. DNA for the CDR3: TGCTGTGCTAGGTTACAGGGTAGGGGAATCTATAATTCACCCCTCCACTTT.

This clonotype was counted ten times or more. J is TRBJ2-7 and V is TRBV20-1; D possibly matches TRBD1 or TRBD2 (5 bases each). V was pared by 5 bases and J by 4 bases, with 9 bases between. CDR1 is DFQATT, CDR2 SNEGSKA, per germline (reference sequence). The CDR3 sequence is 11 residues long. This CDR3 reads CSAGDGYEQYF. CDR3 coding DNA: TGCAGTGCTGGGGACGGTTACGAGCAGTACTTC.

This clonotype came up many times. This chain joins TRBV7-6 and TRBJ1-3; D may be TRBD1 (5 bases). Per the germline V gene, CDR1 is SGHVS and CDR2 is FNYEAQ. CDR3 size: 17 residues. V was trimmed by 0 bases and J by 0 bases, leaving 12 bases between them. CDR3 loop: CASSLAVGQNSGNTIYF. In nucleotides, the CDR3 is TGTGCCAGCAGCTTAGCTGTGGGGCAGAACTCTGGAAACACCATATATTTT.

This clonotype has a count of ten or more. CDR3 loop: CSAVWETQYF. Here the CDR3 DNA reads TGCAGTGCTGTGTGGGAGACCCAGTACTTC. The chain carries TRBV20-1 and TRBJ2-5; D gene uncertain. The germline V gene has CDR1 DFQATT and CDR2 SNEGSKA (reference sequence). The germline V and J ends were trimmed by 5 bases and 5 bases, with 6 bases remaining between them. CDR3 length equals 10 residues.

The table lists this clonotype with a few counts. The rearrangement uses TRBV20-1 and TRBJ2-7, with 13 bases aligning to TRBD2. The CDR3 extends over 16 amino acids. V dropped 4 bases and J dropped 6; count of bases not matched to a gene: 12. Germline loops: CDR1 DFQATT, CDR2 SNEGSKA (reference sequence). The DNA of the CDR3 is TGCAGTGCTACCCCCTCGGGACTAGCGGGAAGTAGCGAGCAGTACTTC. Translating it yields CSATPSGLAGSSEQYF.

This clonotype was seen repeatedly, ten times or more. This CDR3 reads CSAEDSYEQYF. The CDR3 region has the DNA TGCAGTGCTGAGGATAGCTACGAGCAGTACTTC. The rearrangement uses TRBV20-1 and TRBJ2-7; unclear D gene. Germline V gives CDR1 DFQATT, CDR2 SNEGSKA (reference sequence). V was cut by 5 bases and J by 3 bases, with 8 bases left in between. This CDR3 spans 11 amino acids.

CDR3 amino acids: CASSSNLDSGELFF. CDR3 coding DNA: TGTGCCAGCAGTTCTAATCTAGACTCCGGGGAGCTGTTTTTT. V is TRBV5-4 and J is TRBJ2-2; D remains ambiguous. The V end lost 5 bases, the J end lost 6 bases, and 14 bases lay between the germline ends. Germline V CDR1 and CDR2: SGHNT, YYREEE (reference sequence). This CDR3 contains 14 residues.

The chain joins TRBV12-3 or TRBV12-4 to TRBJ2-5, with 9 bases fitting TRBD1. The V segment lost 7 bases and the J segment 5 bases; nucleotides outside the gene matches: 11. CDR3 length: 15 residues. The CDR3 reads CASKVGTGLLETQYF. The CDR3 DNA sequence: TGTGCCAGCAAGGTCGGGACAGGGTTATTGGAGACCCAGTACTTC.

This clonotype was counted ten times or more. The rearrangement links TRBV15 to TRBJ2-1, with D uncertain. Trimming removed 3 bases from V and 4 bases from J, with 10 bases in between. The CDR3 extends over 14 amino acids. Germline V gene lookup returns CDR1 LNHNV and CDR2 YYDKDF (reference sequence). In DNA form, the CDR3 reads TGTGCCACCAGCAGCCCTCAGGCTTACAATGAGCAGTTCTTC. Protein sequence: CATSSPQAYNEQFF.

This clonotype was counted many times. The V and J genes are TRBV2 and TRBJ2-5; D may be TRBD2 (5 bases). V dropped 4 bases and J dropped 7 bases, with 13 bases sitting between them. In germline, CDR1 is SNHLY, CDR2 FYNNEI. The CDR3 extends over 13 amino acids. The CDR3 DNA follows: TGTGCCAGCAGTGGACGGGAAGGGTGGACCCAGTACTTC. This translates into CASSGREGWTQYF. Full variable domain (outside the CDR3, taken from reference TRBV2 and TRBJ2-5): EPEVTQTPSHQVTQMGQEVILRCVPISNHLYFYWYRQILGQKVEFLVSFYNNEISEKSEIFDDQFSVERPDGSNFTLKIRSTKLEDSAMYFCASSGREGWTQYFGPGTRLLVL.